This T cell receptor (beta chain) was profiled in a study of blood T cell repertoires in COVID-19. About the research overall: Spain, Italy and the United States supplied samples that represented acute and convalescent COVID-19. From T cells, B-cell-depleted T cells, or PBMCs came the material, which was cDNA or gDNA.

The protocol was immunoSEQ multiplex PCR, while the TCRdb copy is restricted to in-frame clones and leaves out a portion. Here the sample spans under 250,000 clones, roughly 80% being singletons. The CDR3 runs 12 residues. Looked up from germline, CDR1 is MDHEN and CDR2 is SYDVKM. Trimming removed 3 bases at V and 7 bases at J, with 7 bases between. The sequence came from a woman in her sixties or seventies with active or convalescent COVID-19. Source material: peripheral blood. The chain uses TRBV28 and TRBJ1-5, with a tentative D call TRBD1 (5 bases). CDR3 nucleotide sequence: TGTGCCAGCAGTTTCCAGGGACAGCCCCAGCATTTT. The encoded protein is CASSFQGQPQHF.